This is a list of T cell receptor beta chains from one sample in a study of cytomegalovirus exposure and HLA in healthy donors. The method was immunoSEQ multiplex PCR; TCRdb's version includes in-frame clones alone and lacks a portion of them. The sample shows fewer than 200,000 clones, about 96% of them seen only once. Sequenced sample: PBMCs. The receptors here all came from a woman aged 18-29 years in good health and CMV-seronegative. The conserved cysteine and the conserved F or W are not part of the CDR3 here. The order of the fields is V gene, CDR3 length, CDR3 protein.

v_gene: TRBV18
len: 13
CDR3aa: ASSPHRSSNQPQH

v_gene: TRBV5-1
len: 11
CDR3aa: ASSGDRGNGYT

v_gene: TRBV5-4
len: 13
CDR3aa: ASSRGTARTDTQY

v_gene: TRBV20-1
len: 9
CDR3aa: SASNTDTQY

v_gene: TRBV4-1
len: 12
CDR3aa: ASSPGTGIYGYT

v_gene: TRBV2
len: 12
CDR3aa: ASSGSGGLDEQF

v_gene: TRBV9
len: 12
CDR3aa: ASSVARGGYEQY

v_gene: TRBV5-1
len: 13
CDR3aa: ASISGQTNTGELF

v_gene: TRBV27
len: 15
CDR3aa: ASSPGGGWGLLYEQY

v_gene: TRBV5-1
len: 12
CDR3aa: ASSTTGVGTEAF

v_gene: TRBV7-2
len: 15
CDR3aa: ASTYRGAGLAKNIQY

v_gene: TRBV5-1
len: 13
CDR3aa: ASSGNSGTSDGAF

v_gene: TRBV4-1
len: 13
CDR3aa: ASSLSRANTDTQY

v_gene: TRBV5-1
len: 13
CDR3aa: ASSLDGASTDTQY

v_gene: TRBV4-3
len: 12
CDR3aa: ASSQDRGTGELF

v_gene: TRBV6-4
len: 11
CDR3aa: ASSPGLRGKLF

v_gene: TRBV29-1
len: 17
CDR3aa: SVEVPRRGELRSTDTQY

v_gene: TRBV7-2
len: 13
CDR3aa: ASSPSGDRNYGYT

v_gene: TRBV19
len: 13
CDR3aa: ASSPRTGAYNEQF

v_gene: TRBV7-6
len: 12
CDR3aa: ASSTGLTPETQY

v_gene: TRBV27
len: 14
CDR3aa: ASSTWTGGQGRPQH

v_gene: TRBV6-1
len: 8
CDR3aa: ASVGREAF

v_gene: TRBV4-3
len: 13
CDR3aa: ASSQDGRGAAEAF

v_gene: TRBV19
len: 13
CDR3aa: ASSPGLAGGFEQF

v_gene: TRBV6-5
len: 13
CDR3aa: ASSPTLYSNQPQH

v_gene: TRBV7-8
len: 12
CDR3aa: ASSRTGFNQPQH

v_gene: TRBV15
len: 13
CDR3aa: ATSRENRVDQPQH

v_gene: TRBV5-3
len: 11
CDR3aa: ARSFHRGHEQY

v_gene: TRBV7-9
len: 14
CDR3aa: ASSLGQSPTNEKLF

v_gene: TRBV9
len: 13
CDR3aa: ASSVAAGLADEQF

v_gene: TRBV2
len: 12
CDR3aa: ASRPGQASYEQY

v_gene: TRBV5-6
len: 14
CDR3aa: ASSQTSGGGTDTQY

v_gene: TRBV4-2
len: 12
CDR3aa: ASSQVTGVQPQH

v_gene: TRBV30
len: 12
CDR3aa: AWSPEWSGGPQY

v_gene: TRBV2
len: 12
CDR3aa: ASSLAGATDTQY

v_gene: TRBV27
len: 11
CDR3aa: ASSRGGTDTQY

v_gene: TRBV9
len: 12
CDR3aa: ASSPWTGSYEQY

v_gene: TRBV6-5
len: 12
CDR3aa: ASSLTPLNTEAF

v_gene: TRBV10-3
len: 13
CDR3aa: AISKGTSGGYEQY